The 3 T cell receptor beta chains reported below all come from one sample, sequenced in a study of blood T cell repertoires in COVID-19 (dated by TCRdb to the early 2020s). Libraries came from the immunoSEQ multiplex PCR assay. TCRdb's version of the immuneACCESS table is confined to in-frame rearrangements and falls short of the full clone set. An unresolved V gene accounts for under half of the shortfall where checked; the remainder is of unknown origin. For this sample the table gives about 190,000 clones, of which 70% to 80% were detected only once. The leading ten clones occupy 9.5% to 15% of the sample. The specimen was peripheral blood. The receptor set was obtained from a woman aged 45-59 years with acute or convalescent COVID-19.

This clone showed up just once. This rearrangement joins TRBV7-2 to TRBJ2-3, with 7 bases aligning to TRBD2. The V segment lost 3 bases and the J segment 2 bases; nucleotides outside the gene matches: 8. Germline CDR1 and CDR2: SGHTA and FQGNSA. This CDR3 spans 16 amino acids. The CDR3 spells CASSLAAGRNTDTQYF. In DNA, the CDR3 is TGTGCCAGCAGCTTGGCAGCGGGGAGAAACACAGATACGCAGTATTTT.

This rearrangement joins TRBV10-1 to TRBJ1-6, with a tentative D call TRBD1 (5 bases). Germline CDR1 is WNHNN and CDR2 is SYGVQD (reference sequence). The ends were cut back, 7 bases at V and 7 bases at J, with 11 bases in the middle. CDR3 length equals 13 residues. CDR3 loop: CASKARENSPLHF. As DNA, the CDR3 is TGCGCCAGCAAGGCCAGGGAAAATTCACCCCTCCACTTT.

This sequence joins TRBV24-1 and TRBJ2-1; TRBD1 agrees at 10 bases. Trimming cost V 2 bases and J 5 bases; bases outside gene matches: 8. The CDR3 spans 17 residues. Germline CDR1 KGHDR, CDR2 SFDVKD. This chain's CDR3 is CATSDSPGQGWNNEQFF. DNA for the CDR3: TGTGCCACCAGTGATTCTCCGGGACAGGGGTGGAACAATGAGCAGTTCTTC.